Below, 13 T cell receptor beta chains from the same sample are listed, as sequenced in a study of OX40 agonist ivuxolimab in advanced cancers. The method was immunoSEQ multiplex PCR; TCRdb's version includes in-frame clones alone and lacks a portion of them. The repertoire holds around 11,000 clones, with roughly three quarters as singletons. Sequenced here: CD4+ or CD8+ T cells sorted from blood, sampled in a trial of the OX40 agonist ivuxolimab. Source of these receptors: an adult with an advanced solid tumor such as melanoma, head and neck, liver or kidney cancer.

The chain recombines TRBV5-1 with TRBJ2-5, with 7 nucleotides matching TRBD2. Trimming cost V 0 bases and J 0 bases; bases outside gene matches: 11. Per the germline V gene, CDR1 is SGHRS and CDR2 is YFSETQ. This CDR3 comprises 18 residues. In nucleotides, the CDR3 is TGCGCCAGCAGCTTGGCGGCCATAGCGGGTCTGTACCAAGAGACCCAGTACTTC. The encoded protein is CASSLAAIAGLYQETQYF.

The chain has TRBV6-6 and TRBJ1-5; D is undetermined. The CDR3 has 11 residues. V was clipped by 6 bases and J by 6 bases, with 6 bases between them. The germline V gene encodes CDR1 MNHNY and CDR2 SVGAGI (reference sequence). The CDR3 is CASSSGQPQHF. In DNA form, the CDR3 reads TGTGCCAGCAGCTCGGGTCAGCCCCAGCATTTT.

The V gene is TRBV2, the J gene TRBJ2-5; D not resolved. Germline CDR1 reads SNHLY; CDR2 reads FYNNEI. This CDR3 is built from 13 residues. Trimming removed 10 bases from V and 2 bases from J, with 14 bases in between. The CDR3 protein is CANRPIIQETQYF. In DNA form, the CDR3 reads TGTGCCAACCGGCCGATAATACAAGAGACCCAGTACTTC.

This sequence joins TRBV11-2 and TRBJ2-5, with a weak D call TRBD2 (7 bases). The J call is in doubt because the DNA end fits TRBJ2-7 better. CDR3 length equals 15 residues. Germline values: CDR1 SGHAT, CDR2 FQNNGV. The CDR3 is CASSRGGGRYYEQYF. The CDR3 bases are TGTGCCAGCAGCCGAGGCGGGGGCCGGTACTACGAGCAGTACTTC.

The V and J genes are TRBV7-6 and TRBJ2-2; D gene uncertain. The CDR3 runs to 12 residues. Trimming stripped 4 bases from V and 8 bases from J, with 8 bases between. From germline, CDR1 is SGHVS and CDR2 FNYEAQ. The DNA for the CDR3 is TGTGCCAGCAGCTACCCGGGTGGGGAGCTGTTTTTT. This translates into CASSYPGGELFF. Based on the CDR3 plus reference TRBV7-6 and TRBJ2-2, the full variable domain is GAGVSQSPRYKVTKRGQDVALRCDPISGHVSLYWYRQALGQGPEFLTYFNYEAQQDKSGLPNDRFSAERPEGSISTLTIQRTEQRDSAMYRCASSYPGGELFFGEGSRLTVL.

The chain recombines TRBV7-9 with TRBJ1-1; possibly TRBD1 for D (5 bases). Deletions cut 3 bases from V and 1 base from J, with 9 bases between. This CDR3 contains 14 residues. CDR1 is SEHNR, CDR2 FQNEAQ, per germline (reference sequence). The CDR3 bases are TGTGCCAGCAGCTTCGGGGGATGGAACACTGAAGCTTTCTTT. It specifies CASSFGGWNTEAFF. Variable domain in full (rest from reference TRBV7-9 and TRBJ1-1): DTGVSQNPRHKITKRGQNVTFRCDPISEHNRLYWYRQTLGQGPEFLTYFQNEAQLEKSRLLSDRFSAERPKGSFSTLEIQRTEQGDSAMYLCASSFGGWNTEAFFGQGTRLTVV.

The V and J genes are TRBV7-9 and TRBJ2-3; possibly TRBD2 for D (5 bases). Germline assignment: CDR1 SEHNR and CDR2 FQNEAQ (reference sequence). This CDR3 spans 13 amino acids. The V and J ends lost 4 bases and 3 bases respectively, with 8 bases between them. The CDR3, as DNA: TGTGCCAGCAGCTACGTAGCGACAGATACGCAGTATTTT. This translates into CASSYVATDTQYF.

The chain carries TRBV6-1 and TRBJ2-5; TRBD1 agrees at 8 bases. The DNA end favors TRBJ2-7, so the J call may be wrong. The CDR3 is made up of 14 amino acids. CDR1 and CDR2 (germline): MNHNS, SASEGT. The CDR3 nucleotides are TGTGCCAGCTCCGGGACAGGCGCTACCTACGAGCAGTACTTC. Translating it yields CASSGTGATYEQYF.

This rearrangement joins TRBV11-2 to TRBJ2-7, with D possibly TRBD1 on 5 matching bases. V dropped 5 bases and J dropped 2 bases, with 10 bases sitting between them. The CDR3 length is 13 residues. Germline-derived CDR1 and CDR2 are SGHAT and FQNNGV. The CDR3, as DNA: TGTGCCAGCAGCGAATGGACACCCTACGAGCAGTACTTC. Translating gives CASSEWTPYEQYF.

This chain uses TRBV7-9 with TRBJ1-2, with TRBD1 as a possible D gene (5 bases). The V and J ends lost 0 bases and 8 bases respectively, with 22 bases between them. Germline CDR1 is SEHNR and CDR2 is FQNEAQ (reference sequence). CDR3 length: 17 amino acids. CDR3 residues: CASSLADSTQGILGYTF. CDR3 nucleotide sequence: TGTGCCAGCAGCTTAGCAGACAGCACCCAAGGGATATTGGGCTACACCTTC.

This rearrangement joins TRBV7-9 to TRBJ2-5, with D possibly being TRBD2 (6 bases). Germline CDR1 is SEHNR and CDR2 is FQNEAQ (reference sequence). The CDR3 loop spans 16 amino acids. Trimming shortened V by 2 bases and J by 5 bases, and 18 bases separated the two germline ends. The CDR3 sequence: CASSLLVGLVDETQYF. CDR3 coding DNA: TGTGCCAGCAGCTTACTTGTGGGACTGGTCGACGAGACCCAGTACTTC.

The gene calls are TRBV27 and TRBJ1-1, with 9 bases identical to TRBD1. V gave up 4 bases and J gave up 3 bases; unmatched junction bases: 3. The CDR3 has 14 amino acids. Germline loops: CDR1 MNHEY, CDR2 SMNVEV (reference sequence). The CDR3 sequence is CASSSTGGYTEAFF. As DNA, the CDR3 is TGTGCCAGCAGTTCGACAGGGGGGTACACTGAAGCTTTCTTT.

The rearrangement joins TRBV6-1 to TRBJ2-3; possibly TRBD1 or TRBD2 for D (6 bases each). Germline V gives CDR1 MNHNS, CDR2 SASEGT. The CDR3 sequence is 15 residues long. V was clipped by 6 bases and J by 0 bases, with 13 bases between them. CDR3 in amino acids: CASSEGGFSTDTQYF. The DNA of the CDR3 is TGTGCCAGCAGCGAGGGGGGTTTTAGCACAGATACGCAGTATTTT.